The 6 T cell receptor beta chains below come from one sample, sequenced in a study of post-analysis software for immune sequencing data. General study points: Patients carried a few TRBV segments more frequently than controls did, and TRBV5-6, TRBV5-1 and TRBV20-1 were among them.

Carried by the TCR beta cDNA libraries were unique molecular identifiers. TCRdb analysed the PCR reads with MiXCR anew, one entry per CDR3 protein. The sample contains around 260,000 distinct CDR3 sequences, 36% of which appear only once. No antigen is known for these receptors. The sequencing sample was made of blood. These receptors came from a girl aged 10 to 17 with multiple sclerosis.

In its sample, this clonotype was seen once. The V gene is TRBV20-1, the J gene TRBJ1-5; possible D gene TRBD1, 6 bases. Germline CDR1 and CDR2: DFQATT and SNEGSKA (reference sequence). The length of the CDR3 is 14 residues. The ends were cut back, 3 bases at V and 3 bases at J, with 12 bases in the middle. As DNA, the CDR3 is TGCAGTGCTAGCCGGACAGAGTTCAATCAGCCCCAGCATTTT. Its protein product is CSASRTEFNQPQHF.

This chain uses TRBV19 with TRBJ1-2; no reliable D call. Germline V gene lookup returns CDR1 LNHDA and CDR2 SQIVND (reference sequence). This CDR3 spans 12 amino acids. Trimming removed 6 bases from V and 4 bases from J, with 9 bases in between. The CDR3 nucleotides read TGTGCCAGTAGAGGAGTAGGCTATGGCTACACCTTC. This translates into CASRGVGYGYTF.

This rearrangement joins TRBV2 to TRBJ1-5, with TRBD1 matching over 12 bases. This CDR3 spans 15 amino acids. From germline, CDR1 is SNHLY and CDR2 FYNNEI. Germline trimming cut 6 bases from V and 3 bases from J; bases unmatched to any gene: 3. CDR3 nucleotides: TGTGCCAGCAGGGGACAGGGGGCAATCAATCAGCCCCAGCATTTT. Translated: CASRGQGAINQPQHF.

The chain carries TRBV20-1 and TRBJ2-1, with D unresolved. Per germline, CDR1 DFQATT and CDR2 SNEGSKA (reference sequence). V gave up 3 bases and J gave up 1 base, with 7 bases separating them. CDR3 length: 13 residues. CDR3 loop: CSARIDSYNEQFF. CDR3 in DNA: TGCAGTGCTAGGATAGATTCCTACAATGAGCAGTTCTTC.

This clonotype was recorded many times. The CDR3 reads CASAGDYGYTF. The CDR3 DNA is TGTGCTAGTGCGGGTGACTATGGCTACACCTTC. The chain carries TRBV12-5 and TRBJ1-2; unclear D gene. V was cut by 7 bases and J by 3 bases, with 6 bases left in between. The CDR3 extends over 11 amino acids. From germline, CDR1 is LGHNT and CDR2 FRNRAP. Full variable domain (outside the CDR3, taken from reference TRBV12-5 and TRBJ1-2): DARVTQTPRHKVTEMGQEVTMRCQPILGHNTVFWYRQTMMQGLELLAYFRNRAPLDDSGMPKDRFSAEMPDATLATLKIQPSEPRDSAVYFCASAGDYGYTFGSGTRLTVV.

V and J are TRBV6-2 or TRBV6-3 and TRBJ2-1; perhaps TRBD2 as D (5 bases). The CDR3 spans 15 residues. V was shortened by 5 bases and J by 0 bases, with 11 bases between the two germline ends. Germline-derived CDR1 and CDR2 are MNHEY and SVGEGT. As DNA, the CDR3 is TGTGCCAGCAGTCGGACTTTTATCTCCTACAATGAGCAGTTCTTC. Protein: CASSRTFISYNEQFF.